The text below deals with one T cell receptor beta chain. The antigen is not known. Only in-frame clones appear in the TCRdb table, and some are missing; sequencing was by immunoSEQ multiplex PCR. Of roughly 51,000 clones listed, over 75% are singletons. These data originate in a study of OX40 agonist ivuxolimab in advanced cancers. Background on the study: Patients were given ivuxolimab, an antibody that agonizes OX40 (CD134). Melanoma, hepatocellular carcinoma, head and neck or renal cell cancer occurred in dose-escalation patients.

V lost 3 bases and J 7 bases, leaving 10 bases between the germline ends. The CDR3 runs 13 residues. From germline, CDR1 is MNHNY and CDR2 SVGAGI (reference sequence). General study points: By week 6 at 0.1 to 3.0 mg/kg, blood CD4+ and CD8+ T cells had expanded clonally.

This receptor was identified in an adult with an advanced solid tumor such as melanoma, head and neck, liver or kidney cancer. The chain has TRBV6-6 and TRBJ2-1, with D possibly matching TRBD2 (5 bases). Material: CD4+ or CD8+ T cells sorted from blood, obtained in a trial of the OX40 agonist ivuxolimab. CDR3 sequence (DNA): TGTGCCAGCAGTTATAAGGCGGGTAATGAGCAGTTCTTC. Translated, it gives CASSYKAGNEQFF.